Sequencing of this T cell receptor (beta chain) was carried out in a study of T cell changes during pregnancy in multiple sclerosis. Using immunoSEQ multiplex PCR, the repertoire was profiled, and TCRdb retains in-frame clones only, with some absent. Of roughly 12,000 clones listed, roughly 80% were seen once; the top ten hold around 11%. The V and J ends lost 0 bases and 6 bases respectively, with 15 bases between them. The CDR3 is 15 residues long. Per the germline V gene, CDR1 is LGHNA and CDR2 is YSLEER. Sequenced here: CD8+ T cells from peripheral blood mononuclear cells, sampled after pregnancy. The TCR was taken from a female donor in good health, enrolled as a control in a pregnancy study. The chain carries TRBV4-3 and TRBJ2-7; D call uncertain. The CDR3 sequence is CASSQDRVSPLEQYF. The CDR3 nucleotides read TGCGCCAGCAGCCAAGATCGGGTTAGCCCCCTCGAGCAGTACTTC.